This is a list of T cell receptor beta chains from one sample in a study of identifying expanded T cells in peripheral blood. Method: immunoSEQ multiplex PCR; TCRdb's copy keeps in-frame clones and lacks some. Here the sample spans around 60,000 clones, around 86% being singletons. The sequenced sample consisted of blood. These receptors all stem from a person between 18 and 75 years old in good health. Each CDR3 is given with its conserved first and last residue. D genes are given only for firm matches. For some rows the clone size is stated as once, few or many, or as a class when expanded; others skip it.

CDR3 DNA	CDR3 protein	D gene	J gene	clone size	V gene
TGTGCCAGCAGCCCTCGGACGGGCTACAATGAGCAGTTCTTC	CASSPRTGYNEQFF	.	TRBJ2-1	.	TRBV7-2
TGTGCCAGTAGTAACCGACGGGTTGATGAGACCCAGTACTTC	CASSNRRVDETQYF	.	TRBJ2-5	.	TRBV19
TGTGCCAGTAGCCGACACGCCGGGACAGGGAAAGCCTACGAGCAGTACTTC	CASSRHAGTGKAYEQYF	TRBD1	TRBJ2-7	.	TRBV19
TGTGCCAGCAGCCCGTCAGGGAACTATGGCTACACCTTC	CASSPSGNYGYTF	.	TRBJ1-2	.	TRBV7-9
TGTGCCAGCAGCTCGCGGGAGGCGAACACAGATACGCAGTATTTT	CASSSREANTDTQYF	TRBD2	TRBJ2-3	.	TRBV7-2
TGTGCCAGCAGTTCCACGGACAGGGGGTCCGATGGCTACACCTTC	CASSSTDRGSDGYTF	TRBD1	TRBJ1-2	once	TRBV6-5
TGTGCCAGCAGAGCGACTAGCGGGGACGTCAAAGAGACCCAGTACTTC	CASRATSGDVKETQYF	TRBD2	TRBJ2-5	.	TRBV27
TGTGCCAGCAGCTCACCACTAAATTCGGACAGGCCCACCGGGGAGCTGTTTTTT	CASSSPLNSDRPTGELFF	TRBD1	TRBJ2-2	once	TRBV7-6
TGCGCCAGCAGCGAATCCGGGACAGGCAGGTCCGGTGAAGCTTTCTTT	CASSESGTGRSGEAFF	TRBD1	TRBJ1-1	.	TRBV4-3
TGTGCCAGCAGCTTGGTCGGACAGGGGGAGGAGACCCAGTACTTC	CASSLVGQGEETQYF	TRBD1	TRBJ2-5	.	TRBV5-6
TGTGCCAGCAGCTTAAATAGCGGGTCCTCCTACGAGCAGTACTTC	CASSLNSGSSYEQYF	TRBD2	TRBJ2-7	once	TRBV7-2
TGTGCCAGCAGCTTGTTATTGGGGGGTGAGCAGTTCTTC	CASSLLLGGEQFF	.	TRBJ2-1	.	TRBV7-6
TGTGCCTGGAGGCCAGTCACTGAAGCTTTCTTT	CAWRPVTEAFF	.	TRBJ1-1	.	TRBV30
TGTGCCAGCAGAGAAGGCAGGGACGAGCAGTACTTC	CASREGRDEQYF	.	TRBJ2-7	few	TRBV7-9
TGCGCCAGCAGCGCCCGGGACAGGGGGTCGAGTGCTGAAGCTTTCTTT	CASSARDRGSSAEAFF	TRBD1	TRBJ1-1	few	TRBV5-1
TGCGCCAGCAGCCGAACCGCGGGGCAGGGGCACACTGAAGCTTTCTTT	CASSRTAGQGHTEAFF	.	TRBJ1-1	once	TRBV4-1
TGTGCCAGTAGGTTAGTCCCAGGGGGACAAGAGACCCAGTACTTC	CASRLVPGGQETQYF	TRBD1	TRBJ2-5	once	TRBV19
TGTGCCAGCAGTTTAAGGGGGCGTTATGGCTACACCTTC	CASSLRGRYGYTF	TRBD1	TRBJ1-2	.	TRBV27
TGCGCCAGCAGCTTGGGCGTGATGAAGCTTCTAGAAACCCTCGCCTATGGCTACACCTTC	CASSLGVMKLLETLAYGYTF	.	TRBJ1-2	few	TRBV5-1
TGTGCCAGCAGCACCCAGGACGGATGGGCTAATGAAAAACTGTTTTTT	CASSTQDGWANEKLFF	.	TRBJ1-4	few	TRBV9
TGTGCCAGCAGCTTAGGGGGGCGGCTAGAGACCCAGTACTTC	CASSLGGRLETQYF	.	TRBJ2-5	few	TRBV5-4
TGTGCCAGCAGGCAAGATAGGGGGACCGGGGAGCTGTTTTTT	CASRQDRGTGELFF	.	TRBJ2-2	.	TRBV5-6
TGTGCCAGCAGTGAGGAAGCCCGGGACACTAAGTATTTT	CASSEEARDTKYF	.	TRBJ2-3	.	TRBV6-4